One and the same sample provided the 32 T cell receptor beta chains below, sequenced in a study of T-cell reconstitution after alpha-beta-depleted transplantation in children. Preparation of the TCRbeta library involved a method that used unique molecular identifiers. MiXCR, applied by TCRdb to the PCR reads, yields one record per CDR3 protein. The table includes around 800,000 distinct CDR3 sequences, around 17% detected once. The sequences come from PBMCs, mostly from graft donor cells, collected 360 days after TCRalphabeta/CD19-depleted stem cell transplant. These receptors all stem from a male patient between 10 and 17 years old who had a stem cell transplant for acute lymphoblastic leukemia, so the T cells may come from the graft donor.

The sample holds many counts of this clonotype. The chain joins TRBV5-5 to TRBJ2-7; TRBD2 matches 10 bases. This CDR3 is 16 amino acids long. Trimming removed 4 bases from V and 2 bases from J; junction bases left unmatched: 9. Germline V lookup: CDR1 SGHKS, CDR2 YYEKEE (reference sequence). CDR3 bases: TGTGCCAGCAGCCCTCCGCTAGCGGGAGCTCCCTACGAGCAGTACTTC. Encoded protein: CASSPPLAGAPYEQYF.

The chain recombines TRBV5-6 with TRBJ2-2; 8 positions agree with TRBD1. Germline V gene lookup returns CDR1 SGHDT and CDR2 YYEEEE. This CDR3 is 15 amino acids long. With V trimmed by 3 bases and J by 5 bases, 6 bases remained unmatched. The CDR3 sequence: CASSWTGLVTGELFF. As DNA, the CDR3 is TGTGCCAGCAGCTGGACAGGGTTGGTGACCGGGGAGCTGTTTTTT.

This clonotype came up many times. The V and J genes are TRBV29-1 and TRBJ2-5; 11 bases align to TRBD1. The CDR3 runs to 14 residues. Germline assignment: CDR1 SQVTM and CDR2 ANQGSEA. V gave up 4 bases and J gave up 6 bases; unmatched junction bases: 7. CDR3: CSVARDRGIKTQYF. The CDR3, as DNA: TGCAGCGTTGCCCGGGACAGGGGGATAAAGACCCAGTACTTC. Looking up the rest from reference TRBV29-1 and TRBJ2-5 gives the full variable domain: SAVISQKPSRDICQRGTSLTIQCQVDSQVTMMFWYRQQPGQSLTLIATANQGSEATYESGFVIDKFPISRPNLTFSTLTVSNMSPEDSSIYLCSVARDRGIKTQYFGPGTRLLVL.

This clonotype has just a few counts. The V call is TRBV21-1, the J call TRBJ1-5. TRBV21-1 is described as a pseudogene. CDR3 size: 14 residues. CDR3 sequence reads: CASSKGEGNQPQHF. In DNA, the CDR3 is TGTGCCAGCAGCAAAGGGGAAGGCAATCAGCCCCAGCATTTT.

Written as DNA, the CDR3 is TGTGCCAGCAGCTTACGACACCACAATGAGCAGTTCTTC. This gives the protein CASSLRHHNEQFF. The chain links TRBV11-2 to TRBJ2-1, with unresolved D. The V gene's germline CDR1 is SGHAT and CDR2 FQNNGV. V lost 2 bases and J 5 bases, leaving 7 bases between the germline ends. The CDR3 consists of 13 residues.

This clonotype was found many times. The chain links TRBV7-9 to TRBJ2-2; D not resolved. Germline loops: CDR1 SEHNR, CDR2 FQNEAQ (reference sequence). The CDR3 extends over 16 amino acids. V was clipped by 1 base and J by 0 bases, with 9 bases between them. CDR3 protein: CASSLEASANTGELFF. The CDR3 nucleotides are TGTGCCAGCAGCTTAGAAGCAAGCGCGAACACCGGGGAGCTGTTTTTT.

This clonotype has more than one count but fewer than ten. The gene calls are TRBV6-2 or TRBV6-3 and TRBJ2-6; the D gene is possibly TRBD1 (6 bases). The V gene lost 6 bases and the J gene lost 4 bases, with 13 bases spanning the gap. The CDR3 spans 15 residues. Germline V CDR1 and CDR2: MNHEY, SVGEGT. The CDR3 here is CASRVRGLGANVLTF. The CDR3 region has the DNA TGTGCCAGCAGAGTCAGGGGCTTAGGGGCCAACGTCCTGACTTTC.

This chain links TRBV7-3 with TRBJ2-7; D remains unclear. The CDR3 has 15 amino acids. Germline CDR1 SGHTA, CDR2 FQGTGA. Trimming pared 1 base from V and 6 bases from J, leaving 16 bases between. The CDR3 region is CASSLSPSLVSEQYF. The CDR3 bases are TGTGCCAGCAGCTTAAGCCCCTCGCTGGTCTCCGAGCAGTACTTC.

The genes are TRBV28 and TRBJ2-5; 7 nucleotides align to TRBD2. Germline loops: CDR1 MDHEN, CDR2 SYDVKM. The CDR3 totals 18 residues. With 6 bases clipped from V and 8 bases from J, the junction kept 24 bases outside the gene matches. The CDR3 is CASSTRVYRGGSPVTQYF. CDR3 sequence (DNA): TGTGCCAGCAGCACTAGAGTCTATCGCGGCGGGAGCCCGGTCACCCAGTACTTC. The whole variable domain, remainder taken from reference TRBV28 and TRBJ2-5, is DVKVTQSSRYLVKRTGEKVFLECVQDMDHENMFWYRQDPGLGLRLIYFSYDVKMKEKGDIPEGYSVSREKKERFSLILESASTNQTSMYLCASSTRVYRGGSPVTQYFGPGTRLLVL.

This sequence joins TRBV7-3 and TRBJ2-7; TRBD1 might be the D (6 bases). CDR3 size: 18 residues. From germline, CDR1 is SGHTA and CDR2 FQGTGA. V was shortened by 5 bases and J by 4 bases, with 27 bases between the two germline ends. CDR3 amino acids: CASSLGPPQGIQGYEQYF. The CDR3 DNA sequence: TGTGCCAGCAGCCTAGGCCCCCCCCAGGGGATACAAGGATACGAGCAGTACTTC.

The J gene is TRBJ2-7, the V gene TRBV27; 10 positions match TRBD2. The trim removed 6 bases at V and 0 bases at J, leaving 5 bases unmatched. Germline loops: CDR1 MNHEY, CDR2 SMNVEV (reference sequence). CDR3 length: 15 residues. CDR3 in DNA: TGTGCCAGCAGAGACGGGACTAGCGACTCCTACGAGCAGTACTTC. Translating gives CASRDGTSDSYEQYF.

The chain links TRBV20-1 to TRBJ2-1, with 8 positions matching TRBD2. The CDR3 is 14 residues long. Trimming cost V 6 bases and J 2 bases; bases outside gene matches: 6. CDR1 and CDR2 (germline): DFQATT, SNEGSKA (reference sequence). CDR3 DNA: TGCAGTGCCAAGCGGGAGACGGCCTACAATGAGCAGTTCTTC. It specifies CSAKRETAYNEQFF.

This clonotype was observed many times. This rearrangement joins TRBV5-1 to TRBJ2-7, with 7 bases fitting TRBD2. Germline assignment: CDR1 SGHRS and CDR2 YFSETQ. V lost 4 bases to trimming and J lost 0 bases; unmatched junction nucleotides: 4. The CDR3 sequence is 14 residues long. The CDR3 DNA reads as TGCGCCAGCAGCCTAGCGGATAGCTCCTACGAGCAGTACTTC. Its protein product is CASSLADSSYEQYF.

This clonotype has more than one count but fewer than ten. The rearrangement joins TRBV12-3 or TRBV12-4 to TRBJ2-3; D is undetermined. The CDR3 spans 15 residues. Trimming removed 4 bases from V and 1 base from J, with 12 bases in between. For the CDR3, the DNA is TGTGCCAGCAGTTCTACCGACGTAGGCACAGATACGCAGTATTTT. This codes for CASSSTDVGTDTQYF.

The genes are TRBV6-5 and TRBJ1-1; D is perhaps TRBD1 (5 bases). There are 18 residues in the CDR3. The V gene lost 0 bases and the J gene lost 3 bases, with 20 bases spanning the gap. CDR1 and CDR2 from the germline V gene are MNHEY and SVGAGI. The chain's CDR3 is CASSYSIFLGTDYTEAFF. The CDR3 DNA is TGTGCCAGCAGTTACTCGATATTTCTTGGGACGGACTACACTGAAGCTTTCTTT.

V usage is TRBV20-1 and J usage is TRBJ1-2; the D is unclear. Trimming removed 1 base from V and 8 bases from J, with 8 bases in between. Germline-derived CDR1 and CDR2 are DFQATT and SNEGSKA (reference sequence). The CDR3 is 11 residues long. This chain's CDR3 is CSARGLRGYTF. CDR3 nucleotides: TGCAGTGCTAGAGGGCTGAGGGGCTACACCTTC.

This clonotype was observed a handful of times. The CDR3 DNA reads as TGCAGTGCTAGAGATCAGTTCAGCGGGAGGGCCTCTATCGGGGAGCTGTTTTTT. It encodes CSARDQFSGRASIGELFF. V is TRBV20-1 and J is TRBJ2-2, with 10 bases matching TRBD2. The J segment lost 7 bases and the V segment lost 0 bases, leaving 14 bases of the junction unmatched. Germline CDR1 is DFQATT and CDR2 is SNEGSKA (reference sequence). The CDR3 is 18 amino acids.

This clonotype appeared a few times. CDR3 protein: CSVERLAGIYEQFF. CDR3 nucleotides: TGCAGCGTTGAGCGACTAGCGGGAATCTATGAGCAGTTCTTC. V gene TRBV29-1 combines with J gene TRBJ2-1, with TRBD2 matching over 11 bases. CDR1 and CDR2 (germline): SQVTM, ANQGSEA. Unmatched junction bases numbered 6, after V lost 3 bases and J lost 8 bases. The CDR3 consists of 14 residues.

On this clonotype: Germline and junction disagree at one end, which may indicate a read error. The chain employs TRBV28 and TRBJ2-1, with 8 bases matching TRBD2. The CDR3 is made up of 15 amino acids. Germline CDR1 is MDHEN and CDR2 is SYDVKM. The CDR3: CASSLTSGAYNERFF. CDR3 coding DNA: TGTGCCAGCAGTTTAACTAGCGGAGCCTACAATGAGCGGTTCTTC.

The chain recombines TRBV27 with TRBJ2-1; 13 bases line up with TRBD2. This CDR3 has 14 residues. V dropped 3 bases and J dropped 7; count of bases not matched to a gene: 0. The germline V gene encodes CDR1 MNHEY and CDR2 SMNVEV (reference sequence). The CDR3 is CASSLTSGRNEQFF. CDR3 nucleotide sequence: TGTGCCAGCAGTTTGACTAGCGGGAGGAATGAGCAGTTCTTC.

The chain recombines TRBV7-2 with TRBJ2-5; D is unresolved. V lost 3 bases and J 4 bases, leaving 15 bases between the germline ends. This CDR3 spans 15 amino acids. Germline CDR1 is SGHTA and CDR2 is FQGNSA. CDR3 residues: CASSLGPDPGETQYF. The CDR3 region has the DNA TGTGCCAGCAGCTTGGGTCCCGACCCTGGAGAGACCCAGTACTTC.

The gene calls are TRBV4-1 and TRBJ2-7; no definite D call. Trimming shortened V by 3 bases and J by 0 bases, and 9 bases separated the two germline ends. Germline lookup yields CDR1 MGHRA and CDR2 YSYEKL. The CDR3 is 14 amino acids. CDR3 in DNA: TGCGCCAGCAGCCAGACACCGAGCTCCTACGAGCAGTACTTC. Amino acids: CASSQTPSSYEQYF.

CDR3 protein: CASSNRPEAYNEQFF. CDR3 DNA sequence: TGTGCCAGCAGCAATCGCCCGGAGGCCTACAATGAGCAGTTCTTC. The chain carries TRBV13 and TRBJ2-1; a possible D gene is TRBD2 (5 bases). The CDR3 contains 15 residues. Germline assignment: CDR1 PRHDT and CDR2 FYEKMQ (reference sequence). The ends were cut back, 5 bases at V and 2 bases at J, with 13 bases in the middle.

The chain is built from TRBV24-1 and TRBJ2-1; TRBD2 aligns across 12 bases. CDR3 size: 15 residues. From germline, CDR1 is KGHDR and CDR2 SFDVKD. Losses at the gene ends were 4 bases for V and 6 bases for J; bases not matched to a gene: 3. Written as DNA, the CDR3 is TGTGCCACCAGTGAAAGGACTAGCGGGGCCAATGAGCAGTTCTTC. Its protein is CATSERTSGANEQFF.

This clonotype was detected only a few times. This rearrangement joins TRBV11-2 to TRBJ2-6; tentative D call: TRBD1 (5 bases). Between the trimmed V and J ends, which lost 2 bases and 2 bases, there was a span of 16 bases. The CDR3 has 18 amino acids. Germline lookup yields CDR1 SGHAT and CDR2 FQNNGV. Written as DNA, the CDR3 is TGTGCCAGCAGCTTATTGCCAGGGTTCCCAGCTGGGGCCAACGTCCTGACTTTC. It codes for CASSLLPGFPAGANVLTF.

V is TRBV11-2 and J is TRBJ2-7; the D is unclear. The CDR3 sequence is 11 residues long. The V end lost 3 bases, the J end lost 11 bases, and 11 bases lay between the germline ends. In germline, CDR1 is SGHAT, CDR2 FQNNGV. The CDR3 DNA reads TGTGCCAGCAGCTTGGATTGGACGAAGTACTTC. As protein: CASSLDWTKYF.

This clonotype appeared many times. The CDR3 is CASSPDRVGANVLTF. The DNA of the CDR3 is TGTGCCAGCTCACCTGACAGGGTTGGGGCCAACGTCCTGACTTTC. J is TRBJ2-6 and V is TRBV18; 7 bases match TRBD1. CDR3 length: 15 amino acids. In germline, CDR1 is KGHSH, CDR2 LQKENI. Germline trimming cut 3 bases from V and 3 bases from J; bases unmatched to any gene: 2.

CDR3 loop: CASSQGRGSRGARLNTEAFF. In DNA, the CDR3 is TGTGCCAGCAGCCAAGGAAGAGGCTCCAGGGGGGCCCGTCTGAACACTGAAGCTTTCTTT. The V gene is TRBV14, the J gene TRBJ1-1; 7 nucleotides align to TRBD1. After removal of 1 base from V and 0 bases from J, the junction contained 17 bases not matched to a gene. This CDR3 spans 20 amino acids. In germline, CDR1 is SGHDN, CDR2 FVKESK.

This clonotype was counted a few times. The chain links TRBV3-1 to TRBJ2-1; 13 bases map to TRBD2. CDR3 size: 19 residues. Germline V CDR1 and CDR2: LGHDT, YNNKEL (reference sequence). V trimming: 0 bases; J trimming: 5 bases; junction bases outside the gene matches: 10. The CDR3 nucleotides are TGTGCCAGCAGCCAAGATCGCTCCGGACTAGCGGGAGACGACAATGAGCAGTTCTTC. Translation gives CASSQDRSGLAGDDNEQFF.

The CDR3 spells CASSPVGAYEQYF. The CDR3 bases are TGTGCCAGCAGCCCCGTAGGGGCCTACGAGCAGTACTTC. This sequence joins TRBV7-9 and TRBJ2-7, with D tentatively TRBD1 (5 bases). CDR1 SEHNR and CDR2 FQNEAQ come from the germline V gene (reference sequence). The CDR3 runs to 13 residues. Trimming pared 5 bases from V and 2 bases from J, leaving 10 bases between.

V usage is TRBV20-1 and J usage is TRBJ2-1, with 13 bases lining up with TRBD2. V shed 5 bases, J shed 6 bases, and the junction held 7 bases outside the gene matches. The germline CDR1 and CDR2 sequences are DFQATT and SNEGSKA (reference sequence). CDR3 length: 15 residues. The CDR3 here is CSAQRGLAGTNEQFF. The DNA for the CDR3 is TGCAGTGCTCAGAGGGGACTAGCGGGGACCAATGAGCAGTTCTTC.

The chain has TRBV5-1 and TRBJ1-2; 7 positions match TRBD1. J gave up 5 bases and V 4 bases, and 17 bases lay outside the gene matches. CDR3 length: 17 amino acids. The germline V gene encodes CDR1 SGHRS and CDR2 YFSETQ. CDR3 region: CASSLHRGKGQLYGYTF. CDR3 nucleotides: TGCGCCAGCAGCCTCCATCGGGGTAAGGGACAGCTATATGGCTACACCTTC.